Shown below are 16 T cell receptor beta chains from a single sample sequenced in a study of T-cell memory formation after mild COVID-19. One entry per CDR3 protein results from TCRdb running MiXCR on the 5' RACE reads. Among under 300,000 distinct CDR3 sequences listed, about 16% were seen once. The sample was PBMCs or a T cell subset sorted from them (not recorded which). The receptors come from a man aged 18 to 35 who had mild COVID-19 (a few samples of this study predate the infection). Cell type and time point are not known.

This chain uses TRBV15 with TRBJ1-3; D is uncertain. This CDR3 is 14 amino acids long. Per germline, CDR1 LNHNV and CDR2 YYDKDF (reference sequence). V was clipped by 0 bases and J by 5 bases, with 8 bases between them. The CDR3 protein is CATSRESARNTIYF. For the CDR3, the DNA is TGTGCCACCAGCAGAGAGAGTGCGCGAAACACCATATATTTT.

The chain combines TRBV5-6 with TRBJ2-2; a weak D match, TRBD1 (6 bases). This CDR3 is built from 15 residues. Germline-derived CDR1 and CDR2 are SGHDT and YYEEEE. Trimming left V 5 bases short and J 1 base short, with 12 bases between. The CDR3 DNA follows: TGTGCCAGCAGTAGGGACAACTTGAACACCGGGGAGCTGTTTTTT. Translated, it gives CASSRDNLNTGELFF.

This chain joins TRBV5-1 and TRBJ2-5; D possibly corresponds to TRBD2 (5 bases). The germline CDR1 and CDR2 sequences are SGHRS and YFSETQ. Trimming took 1 base from V and 5 from J, leaving 9 bases between them. The CDR3 length is 13 residues. The CDR3 sequence: CASSLSGWETQYF. For the CDR3, the DNA is TGCGCCAGCAGCTTGTCGGGGTGGGAGACCCAGTACTTC.

On this clonotype itself: A junction end diverges from the germline sequence, so it may reflect a read error. The rearrangement links TRBV10-3 to TRBJ2-1; no definite D call. The CDR3 has 14 amino acids. Germline V gene sequence: CDR1 ENHRY, CDR2 SYGVKD. CDR3 loop: CAIRESLSYNEQFF. CDR3 in DNA: TGTGCCATCAGGGAGTCTCTCTCCTACAATGAGCAGTTCTTC.

This rearrangement joins TRBV11-2 to TRBJ1-6; 10 bases are shared with TRBD1. Germline V gene sequence: CDR1 SGHAT, CDR2 FQNNGV. The CDR3 consists of 13 residues. The V segment lost 8 bases and the J segment 10 bases; nucleotides outside the gene matches: 5. DNA of the CDR3: TGTGCCAGCGGGACAGGGGTTGCCTCACCCCTCCACTTT. The encoded protein is CASGTGVASPLHF.

This clonotype has more than one count but fewer than ten. The rearrangement joins TRBV4-2 to TRBJ1-1; tentative D call: TRBD1 (5 bases). There are 14 residues in the CDR3. CDR1 and CDR2 (germline): LGHNA, YNFKEQ. V lost 4 bases and J lost 5, with 14 bases in between. The CDR3 loop is CASSRGGGKTEAFF. CDR3 in DNA: TGTGCCAGCAGCCGTGGGGGGGGGAAAACTGAAGCTTTCTTT.

This clonotype has just a few counts. This chain uses TRBV20-1 with TRBJ1-1; D is possibly TRBD1 (5 bases). The CDR3 extends over 14 amino acids. CDR1 is DFQATT, CDR2 SNEGSKA, per germline (reference sequence). V lost 7 bases to trimming and J lost 1 base, with 16 bases between them. Here the CDR3 reads CSGPAGTPNTEAFF. Written as DNA, the CDR3 is TGCAGTGGCCCCGCGGGGACTCCGAACACTGAAGCTTTCTTT.

The sample holds a few counts of this clonotype. The V and J genes are TRBV9 and TRBJ2-5; maybe TRBD2 (6 bases). Germline CDR1 and CDR2: SGDLS and YYNGEE. This CDR3 region has 16 residues. Between the trimmed V and J ends, which lost 0 bases and 3 bases, there was a span of 15 bases. The CDR3 here is CASSVAHGGMEETQYF. The CDR3 DNA sequence: TGTGCCAGCAGCGTAGCCCACGGGGGAATGGAAGAGACCCAGTACTTC.

This clonotype showed up many times. This sequence joins TRBV7-2 and TRBJ2-3; possible D gene TRBD1, 6 bases. The V gene's germline CDR1 is SGHTA and CDR2 FQGNSA. The CDR3 is made up of 15 amino acids. The V end lost 1 base, the J end lost 6 bases, and 14 bases lay between the germline ends. The CDR3 nucleotides read TGTGCCAGCAGCTTAGTCCAGGGGTCTTCGGATACGCAGTATTTT. Its protein product is CASSLVQGSSDTQYF.

CDR3 in amino acids: CASSPSGNYEQYV. The DNA of the CDR3 is TGTGCCAGCAGTCCGTCCGGGAACTACGAGCAGTACGTC. The chain links TRBV6-2 or TRBV6-3 to TRBJ2-7; weak D call: TRBD2 (5 bases). Germline-derived CDR1 and CDR2 are MNHEY and SVGEGT. The CDR3 length is 13 residues. V gave up 5 bases and J gave up 3 bases, with 11 bases separating them.

The V gene is TRBV4-1, the J gene TRBJ1-1, with D hard to call. Trimming stripped 3 bases from V and 6 bases from J, with 17 bases between. CDR1 is MGHRA, CDR2 YSYEKL, per germline. This CDR3 is 15 amino acids long. The CDR3 DNA sequence: TGCGCCAGCAGCCACGGTCGAGGGAGTAACGCTGAAGCTTTCTTT. This gives the protein CASSHGRGSNAEAFF.

This rearrangement joins TRBV4-3 to TRBJ2-7; 9 bases are shared with TRBD1. V dropped 0 bases and J dropped 2; count of bases not matched to a gene: 11. The length of the CDR3 is 18 residues. Germline assignment: CDR1 LGHNA and CDR2 YSLEER. The CDR3 nucleotides are TGCGCCAGCAGCCAAGATCGGGGATTCTGGGACAGGGCCTACGAGCAGTACTTC. Its protein is CASSQDRGFWDRAYEQYF.

The CDR3 DNA is TGTGCCAGCAGCCAAGAGCGGGGGGGCCCACGGTACAATGAGCAGTTCTTC. It translates to CASSQERGGPRYNEQFF. The chain uses TRBV3-1 and TRBJ2-1, with TRBD2 matching 9 bases. CDR1 and CDR2 from the germline V gene are LGHDT and YNNKEL (reference sequence). The CDR3 extends over 17 amino acids. Unmatched junction bases numbered 7, after V lost 0 bases and J lost 4 bases.

In its sample, this clonotype was seen a few times. The CDR3 sequence: CASSVRAEETQYF. The CDR3 DNA follows: TGTGCCAGCAGTGTAAGGGCCGAAGAGACCCAGTACTTC. This rearrangement joins TRBV9 to TRBJ2-5; D unclear. This CDR3 is 13 amino acids long. V dropped 5 bases and J dropped 3 bases, with 11 bases sitting between them. Germline V CDR1 and CDR2: SGDLS, YYNGEE.

This clonotype was counted between two and nine times. The gene calls are TRBV29-1 and TRBJ2-6; D may be TRBD1 or TRBD2 (5 bases each). The V end was cut by 6 bases, the J end by 1 base, with 7 bases between. There are 13 residues in the CDR3. Per germline, CDR1 SQVTM and CDR2 ANQGSEA. The CDR3 here is CSVGTSGANVLTF. In DNA, the CDR3 is TGCAGCGTCGGGACGTCTGGGGCCAACGTCCTGACTTTC.

This chain uses TRBV5-1 with TRBJ2-7; 8 nucleotides match TRBD1. Per germline, CDR1 SGHRS and CDR2 YFSETQ. This CDR3 is built from 13 residues. The V segment lost 6 bases and the J segment 5 bases; nucleotides outside the gene matches: 7. CDR3 sequence: CASIGTGANEQYF. CDR3 DNA sequence: TGCGCCAGCATCGGGACAGGAGCAAACGAGCAGTACTTC.